Described below is a single T cell receptor delta chain sequence and its context. Being one base from a much bigger clone, this may be a read error. The CDR3 is 13 amino acids. Germline CDR1 and CDR2: GEAIGNYY and EKD. This sample is part of a study of gamma-delta chains in newborns, infants, children. Study details: Innate gammadelta T cells reportedly expand polyclonally right after birth, driven by microbial exposure, per the title.

With CATT, TCRdb re-called clones from the reads. This sample has 5,500 to 7,500 delta-chain clones; about 11% occur once, and the top ten carry roughly 6.6%. The sample taken for sequencing was blood. The chain carries TRDV2 and TRDJ1, with 7 bases fitting TRDD3. The J gene is not listed in TCRdb, so it was assigned here from a DNA match to germline. This TCR was sampled from a child who was a newborn, infant or young child, either healthy, febrile or measles-vaccinated (not recorded which). The CDR3 here is CAGDTWGTDKLIF. CDR3 nucleotides: TGTGCCGGTGACACCTGGGGGACCGATAAACTCATCTTT.